The 5 T cell receptor beta chains below all came from one sample that was sequenced in a study of shared clonotypes between healthy human individuals. Naive CD8 cells lacked CD45RO and underwent positive selection for CCR7, leaving out terminally differentiated effector memory CD45RA+ cells. Sequenced by immunoSEQ multiplex PCR; TCRdb stores in-frame clones only, minus some. The table has millions of clones, roughly 95% seen once. The sequenced material came from naive CD8+ T cells sorted from blood. Receptors originate from a man in his late teens or twenties in good health.

The chain joins TRBV21-1 to TRBJ1-4; the tabulated D call, TRBD1, remains unverified against the DNA. TRBV21-1 is listed as a pseudogene. This CDR3 is built from 16 residues. The DNA for the CDR3 is TGTGCCAGCAGCAGAACACCGACAGGGACTAATGAAAAACTGTTTTTT. This encodes CASSRTPTGTNEKLFF.

This clone has only one observation. The rearrangement links TRBV10-1 to TRBJ2-3; 7 bases are shared with TRBD1. The CDR3 length is 14 residues. Trimming at V came to 4 bases and at J to 3 bases, leaving 4 bases not matched to a gene. The germline V gene encodes CDR1 WNHNN and CDR2 SYGVQD (reference sequence). In nucleotides, the CDR3 is TGCGCCAGCAGTGTGGACAGGACTACAGATACGCAGTATTTT. Its translation is CASSVDRTTDTQYF.

The chain combines TRBV27 with TRBJ1-2, with 7 bases that match TRBD1. Germline lookup yields CDR1 MNHEY and CDR2 SMNVEV (reference sequence). With 0 bases clipped from V and 4 bases from J, the junction kept 8 bases outside the gene matches. The CDR3 consists of 16 residues. The CDR3 here is CASSLSRGTVSYGYTF. The CDR3 DNA is TGTGCCAGCAGTTTATCGCGGGGGACAGTTTCCTATGGCTACACCTTC.

V gene TRBV11-2 combines with J gene TRBJ2-1, with D unresolved. Trimming shortened V by 7 bases and J by 7 bases, and 11 bases separated the two germline ends. Germline V gene lookup returns CDR1 SGHAT and CDR2 FQNNGV. This CDR3 spans 12 amino acids. The DNA for the CDR3 is TGTGCCAGCACACCACACGAGAATGAGCAGTTCTTC. It codes for CASTPHENEQFF.

The V and J genes are TRBV4-3 and TRBJ1-1; D is uncertain. Germline-derived CDR1 and CDR2 are LGHNA and YSLEER. V was trimmed by 0 bases and J by 4 bases, leaving 9 bases between them. The length of the CDR3 is 14 residues. The CDR3 region is CASSQEGPFTEAFF. The CDR3 nucleotides are TGCGCCAGCAGCCAAGAAGGACCTTTCACTGAAGCTTTCTTT.